This T cell receptor beta chain was recovered during a study of blood T cell repertoires in COVID-19. Whole-study context: Collection of acute and convalescent COVID-19 samples took place in the United States, Italy and Spain. Nucleic acid was either cDNA or gDNA, and it came from T cells, B-cell-depleted T cells, or PBMCs.

Authors' methods: Amplification of reference gene primers was used by the study to estimate nucleated cell counts. TCRdb's table, derived via immunoSEQ multiplex PCR, lists solely in-frame clones and lacks some. V, J and clone size derive from that table, while D and trimming were established from the DNA sequence. The sample includes about 210,000 clones, about nine tenths seen only once; the top ten take about 5%. The CDR3 extends over 12 amino acids. The V end lost 5 bases, the J end lost 6 bases, and 7 bases lay between the germline ends. The chain employs TRBV12-3 or TRBV12-4 and TRBJ2-2; D unclear. Sequencing input: peripheral blood. The TCR comes from a woman in her 40s with acute or convalescent COVID-19. The CDR3 reads CASSPRPGELFF. The CDR3 DNA reads TGTGCCAGCAGTCCCCGTCCCGGGGAGCTGTTTTTT.